There are a few counts of the clone carrying this T cell receptor (beta chain). The target antigen is unknown. In each case, RNA was isolated and then reverse transcribed into cDNA as the sequencing template. The table came from immunoSEQ multiplex PCR; TCRdb's copy has only in-frame clones and leaves some out. The table shows about 37,000 clones, with 45% to 65% occurring only once. A few patients' sorted CD4+ cells yielded CD25+CD127- cells. Sampling of alopecia areata patients yielded lesional scalp punch biopsies as well as peripheral blood. PBMCs served as the source from which CD4+ and CD8+ T cells were sorted. These data belong to a study of CD8+ T cells in alopecia areata. Study results and limitations: Scalp repertoires also include resident alphabeta T cells from normal skin. Higher clonality than in normal scalp was seen in lesional scalp, especially alopecia totalis/universalis.

Germline lookup yields CDR1 SQVTM and CDR2 ANQGSEA. V lost 8 bases and J 5 bases, leaving 16 bases between the germline ends. The CDR3 extends over 13 amino acids. What was sequenced was CD4+ Tregs sorted from blood. The TCR comes from a human donor with alopecia areata. This chain links TRBV29-1 with TRBJ2-1; tentative D call: TRBD2 (6 bases). The CDR3 DNA follows: TGCAGCTATAAAAGGGCGGGGAACAATGAGCAGTTCTTC. Its protein is CSYKRAGNNEQFF.